Reported below is one T cell receptor beta chain. The target antigen is unknown. These data belong to a study of lymphopenia after photon versus proton radiotherapy. Overall study findings and caveats: Proton therapy kept repertoires fairly stable, unlike photons, which gained effector/memory cells. After the lymphocyte nadir, photon-treated repertoires showed oligoclonal expansion, especially of CD8+ Temra cells.

Assay used: immunoSEQ multiplex PCR; TCRdb lists only in-frame clones, some missing. The sample holds over 35,000 clones; roughly 86% are singletons and the top ten take 10%. Looked up from germline, CDR1 is LNHNV and CDR2 is YYDKDF (reference sequence). The CDR3 is 13 residues long. J gave up 8 bases and V 0 bases, and 1 base lay outside the gene matches. This sequence was found in a woman between 65 and 79 years old with pancreatic cancer. Some clones in this sample may be carry-over from other donors' samples. This specimen consisted of peripheral blood, obtained from a patient treated with proton-based radiotherapy. J is TRBJ2-1 and V is TRBV15, with 7 bases aligning to TRBD2. The CDR3, as DNA: TGTGCCACCAGCAGAGACAGCGGGGATGAGCAGTTCTTC. Amino acids: CATSRDSGDEQFF. Complete variable domain (other parts from reference TRBV15 and TRBJ2-1): DAMVIQNPRYQVTQFGKPVTLSCSQTLNHNVMYWYQQKSSQAPKLLFHYYDKDFNNEADTPDNFQSRRPNTSFCFLDIRSPGLGDTAMYLCATSRDSGDEQFFGPGTRLTVL.